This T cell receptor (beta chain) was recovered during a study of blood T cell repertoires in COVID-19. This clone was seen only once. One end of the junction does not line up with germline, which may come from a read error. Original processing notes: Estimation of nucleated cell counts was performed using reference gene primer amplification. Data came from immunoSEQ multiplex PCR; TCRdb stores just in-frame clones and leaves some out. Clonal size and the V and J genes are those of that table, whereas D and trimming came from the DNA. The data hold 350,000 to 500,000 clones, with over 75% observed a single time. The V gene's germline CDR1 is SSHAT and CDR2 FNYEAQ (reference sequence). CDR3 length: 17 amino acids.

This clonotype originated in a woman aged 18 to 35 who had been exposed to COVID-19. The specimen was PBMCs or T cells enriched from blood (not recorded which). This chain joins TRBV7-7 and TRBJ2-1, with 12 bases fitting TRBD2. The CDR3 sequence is CASSKTSGGPPYNEQFF. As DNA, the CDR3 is TGTGCTAGCAGCAAGACTAGCGGGGGCCCCCCCTACAATGAGCAGTTCTTC.